Below are 25 T cell receptor beta chains sequenced from a single sample in a study of shared clonotypes between healthy human individuals. Sequencing used immunoSEQ multiplex PCR; TCRdb keeps in-frame clones, though not all of them. The sample consists of about 2 million clones, 85% to 95% of them appearing once. Input material: naive CD4+ T cells sorted from blood. As to subset: CD45RA+ positively selected. These receptors came from a young man in good health.

Of note for this clone: In the same sample, other DNA sequences code for this CDR3. Here the CDR3 reads CAWSGTGPYEQYF. The CDR3 bases are TGTGCCTGGAGCGGGACAGGGCCCTACGAGCAGTACTTC. This sequence joins TRBV30 and TRBJ2-7; 9 positions match TRBD1. The CDR3 runs to 13 residues. Trimming at V came to 3 bases and at J to 2 bases, leaving 2 bases not matched to a gene. Germline CDR1 reads GTSNPN; CDR2 reads SVGIG (reference sequence).

CDR3: CASSEQGQETQYF. The CDR3 DNA follows: TGTGCCAGCAGTGAACAGGGACAAGAGACCCAGTACTTC. V is TRBV25-1 and J is TRBJ2-5; maybe TRBD1 (5 bases). The germline V gene encodes CDR1 MGHDK and CDR2 SYGVNS. With 2 bases removed from V and 2 bases from J, the gap between germline ends came to 6 bases. This CDR3 comprises 13 residues.

The genes are TRBV5-1 and TRBJ1-1; the D gene is possibly TRBD1 (5 bases). The CDR3 length is 16 residues. With 5 bases removed from V and 1 base from J, the gap between germline ends came to 18 bases. CDR1 SGHRS and CDR2 YFSETQ come from the germline V gene. CDR3 DNA sequence: TGCGCCAGCAGTATTACCGGACACACTGGGAACACTGAAGCTTTCTTT. This encodes CASSITGHTGNTEAFF.

The chain joins TRBV18 to TRBJ2-3; D may be TRBD2 (6 bases). Germline loops: CDR1 KGHSH, CDR2 LQKENI. Trimming pared 3 bases from V and 4 bases from J, leaving 14 bases between. CDR3 size: 15 residues. The CDR3 spells CASSPDSGGADTQYF. For the CDR3, the DNA is TGTGCCAGCTCACCCGACTCAGGAGGGGCAGATACGCAGTATTTT.

V gene TRBV2 combines with J gene TRBJ1-6; TRBD1 aligns across 11 bases. Germline CDR1 is SNHLY and CDR2 is FYNNEI. This CDR3 is built from 15 residues. J gave up 5 bases and V 8 bases, and 5 bases lay outside the gene matches. CDR3 protein: CASRRDRGDNSPLHF. The DNA of the CDR3 is TGTGCCAGCCGGCGGGACAGGGGGGATAATTCACCCCTCCACTTT.

The chain is built from TRBV30 and TRBJ2-3; D perhaps matches TRBD2 (5 bases). This CDR3 is 12 amino acids long. V was pared by 5 bases and J by 4 bases, with 10 bases between. Germline-derived CDR1 and CDR2 are GTSNPN and SVGIG (reference sequence). The CDR3 loop reads CAWELGSDTQYF. The DNA of the CDR3 is TGTGCCTGGGAACTAGGATCAGATACGCAGTATTTT.

V and J are TRBV29-1 and TRBJ2-7; 9 bases are shared with TRBD1. The germline CDR1 and CDR2 sequences are SQVTM and ANQGSEA. V lost 6 bases and J lost 4; bases outside the gene matches: 10. The length of the CDR3 is 14 residues. This CDR3 reads CSVGVGQGVYEQYF. In DNA, the CDR3 is TGCAGCGTCGGGGTGGGACAGGGAGTATACGAGCAGTACTTC.

This chain uses TRBV2 with TRBJ1-2; D might be TRBD1 (5 bases). This CDR3 contains 15 residues. CDR1 SNHLY and CDR2 FYNNEI come from the germline V gene. Trimming stripped 4 bases from V and 3 bases from J, with 15 bases between. CDR3 sequence reads: CASSGGRGGDYGYTF. The CDR3 nucleotides read TGTGCCAGCAGTGGAGGGAGGGGCGGCGACTATGGCTACACCTTC.

The chain is built from TRBV6-5 and TRBJ1-5, with TRBD1 matching 11 bases. Germline assignment: CDR1 MNHEY and CDR2 SVGAGI. V shed 4 bases, J shed 7 bases, and the junction held 6 bases outside the gene matches. The CDR3 totals 15 residues. DNA for the CDR3: TGTGCCAGCAGTTGGAACCGGGACAGGGGGCAGCCCCAGCATTTT. It codes for CASSWNRDRGQPQHF.

The chain carries TRBV7-9 and TRBJ2-1; weak D call: TRBD2 (6 bases). Trimming removed 2 bases from V and 6 bases from J, with 8 bases in between. Looked up from germline, CDR1 is SEHNR and CDR2 is FQNEAQ (reference sequence). This CDR3 spans 13 amino acids. In nucleotides, the CDR3 is TGTGCCAGCAGCTTAACTAGCCCCAATGAGCAGTTCTTC. Protein sequence: CASSLTSPNEQFF.

The chain has TRBV12-5 and TRBJ2-2, with D unclear. The germline CDR1 and CDR2 sequences are LGHNT and FRNRAP. V was pared by 2 bases and J by 2 bases, with 9 bases between. The CDR3 has 15 amino acids. The chain's CDR3 is CASGLSARNTGELFF. As DNA, the CDR3 is TGTGCTAGTGGTTTGTCTGCCCGCAACACCGGGGAGCTGTTTTTT.

As concerns this clone: A single base separates this from a much larger clone, so it may be a read error. The same CDR3 also results from other DNA sequences found in this sample. The V gene is TRBV6-6, the J gene TRBJ2-5, with 8 bases aligning to TRBD1. The CDR3 runs to 13 residues. The germline gives CDR1 MNHNY, CDR2 SVGAGI (reference sequence). V dropped 6 bases and J dropped 2; count of bases not matched to a gene: 2. CDR3 coding DNA: TGTGCCAGCAGGGGGACAGGACAAGAGACCCAGTACTTC. It is translated as CASRGTGQETQYF.

The chain employs TRBV6-5 and TRBJ1-1; D ambiguous. Germline V gene sequence: CDR1 MNHEY, CDR2 SVGAGI. Trimming cost V 7 bases and J 0 bases, with 15 bases left between them. This CDR3 comprises 15 residues. The CDR3 spells CASTPPGGMNTEAFF. DNA for the CDR3: TGTGCCAGCACCCCTCCAGGAGGGATGAACACTGAAGCTTTCTTT.

J is TRBJ1-2 and V is TRBV28; D is possibly TRBD1 (5 bases). Trimming shortened V by 6 bases and J by 0 bases, and 20 bases separated the two germline ends. The CDR3 loop spans 17 amino acids. The germline CDR1 and CDR2 sequences are MDHEN and SYDVKM. The CDR3 protein is CASSPGEGRPTNYGYTF. The CDR3 DNA reads TGTGCCAGCAGCCCTGGGGAGGGGCGCCCTACTAACTATGGCTACACCTTC.

The V gene is TRBV5-1, the J gene TRBJ2-3, with 12 bases matching TRBD2. The CDR3 length is 17 residues. Per the germline V gene, CDR1 is SGHRS and CDR2 is YFSETQ. With 4 bases clipped from V and 1 base from J, the junction kept 7 bases outside the gene matches. CDR3 in amino acids: CASSEVTSGSGTDTQYF. CDR3 nucleotides: TGCGCCAGCAGCGAGGTGACTAGCGGGAGCGGCACAGATACGCAGTATTTT.

The chain uses TRBV2 and TRBJ2-7; 11 nucleotides line up with TRBD1. V lost 6 bases to trimming and J lost 2 bases; unmatched junction nucleotides: 9. The CDR3 length is 16 residues. Germline CDR1 reads SNHLY; CDR2 reads FYNNEI. The CDR3 nucleotides read TGTGCCAGCAGGGGAGGGACAGGGGGTGGGACCTACGAGCAGTACTTC. Protein: CASRGGTGGGTYEQYF.

This clone was observed once. V and J are TRBV18 and TRBJ1-1; 12 bases agree with TRBD1. The CDR3 is 18 amino acids. Per the germline V gene, CDR1 is KGHSH and CDR2 is LQKENI. After removal of 3 bases from V and 1 base from J, the junction contained 9 bases not matched to a gene. The CDR3 spells CASSPVMGTGGANTEAFF. The CDR3 DNA sequence: TGTGCCAGCTCACCCGTCATGGGGACAGGGGGCGCGAACACTGAAGCTTTCTTT.

The V and J genes are TRBV18 and TRBJ2-4; 9 bases are shared with TRBD1. V dropped 3 bases and J dropped 1; count of bases not matched to a gene: 7. The CDR3 runs 17 residues. Germline CDR1 reads KGHSH; CDR2 reads LQKENI. This CDR3 reads CASSPRDRVNAKNIQYF. The CDR3 coding sequence is TGTGCCAGCTCACCCCGGGACAGGGTCAATGCCAAAAACATTCAGTACTTC.

J is TRBJ2-1 and V is TRBV5-1, with 11 bases aligning to TRBD2. The V gene end was trimmed by 7 bases and the J gene end by 7 bases; junction bases not matched to a gene: 10. Per the germline V gene, CDR1 is SGHRS and CDR2 is YFSETQ. The CDR3 loop spans 15 amino acids. The CDR3 protein is CASYETSGTVNEQFF. In nucleotides, the CDR3 is TGCGCCAGCTATGAGACTAGCGGGACGGTAAATGAGCAGTTCTTC.

The J gene is TRBJ2-6, the V gene TRBV19; D call uncertain. V was cut by 7 bases and J by 0 bases, with 13 bases left in between. Germline loops: CDR1 LNHDA, CDR2 SQIVND (reference sequence). The CDR3 covers 16 residues. Here the CDR3 DNA reads TGTGCCAGTACCCCAGGTGGTCGCTCTGGGGCCAACGTCCTGACTTTC. This gives the protein CASTPGGRSGANVLTF.

This clone has just a few counts. Other DNA sequences in the sample encode the same CDR3. The chain combines TRBV7-9 with TRBJ2-5; no reliable D call. With 4 bases removed from V and 1 base from J, the gap between germline ends came to 10 bases. Germline assignment: CDR1 SEHNR and CDR2 FQNEAQ (reference sequence). The CDR3 totals 14 residues. The CDR3: CASSSRALQETQYF. CDR3 bases: TGTGCCAGCAGCTCTCGGGCCCTCCAAGAGACCCAGTACTTC. Looking up the rest from reference TRBV7-9 and TRBJ2-5 gives the full variable domain: DTGVSQNPRHKITKRGQNVTFRCDPISEHNRLYWYRQTLGQGPEFLTYFQNEAQLEKSRLLSDRFSAERPKGSFSTLEIQRTEQGDSAMYLCASSSRALQETQYFGPGTRLLVL.

The chain employs TRBV28 and TRBJ1-2, with 8 bases fitting TRBD1. CDR3 size: 14 residues. Per germline, CDR1 MDHEN and CDR2 SYDVKM. V shed 6 bases, J shed 8 bases, and the junction held 11 bases outside the gene matches. The CDR3: CASSPPGRGLGYTF. The CDR3 DNA follows: TGTGCCAGCAGCCCACCCGGCAGGGGGCTCGGCTACACCTTC.

The chain is built from TRBV6-5 and TRBJ2-7; possible D gene TRBD1, 7 bases. CDR3 length: 15 residues. CDR1 and CDR2 (germline): MNHEY, SVGAGI. V lost 3 bases, J lost 2 bases, and 14 bases lay in between. The CDR3 coding sequence is TGTGCCAGCAGTTATCGCAGGGGGGATCCCTACGAGCAGTACTTC. It codes for CASSYRRGDPYEQYF.

The rearrangement links TRBV7-9 to TRBJ2-3, with 7 bases fitting TRBD2. Germline V gives CDR1 SEHNR, CDR2 FQNEAQ (reference sequence). V was pared by 4 bases and J by 2 bases, with 9 bases of the junction left unmatched. There are 16 residues in the CDR3. CDR3 sequence (DNA): TGTGCCAGCAGCTCGGGACTAACGTTTCTCACAGATACGCAGTATTTT. This codes for CASSSGLTFLTDTQYF.

Remarks on this clone: The sample has other DNA sequences that encode this CDR3 too. The CDR3 sequence is CASSLAGTGGNEQYF. The DNA of the CDR3 is TGTGCCAGCAGCTTAGCCGGGACAGGGGGCAACGAGCAGTACTTC. The V call is TRBV7-2, the J call TRBJ2-7, with 12 bases aligning to TRBD1. J gave up 5 bases and V 0 bases, and 2 bases lay outside the gene matches. Germline V gene data show CDR1 as SGHTA and CDR2 as FQGNSA. This CDR3 region has 15 residues. Together with reference TRBV7-2 and TRBJ2-7, the CDR3 gives the full variable domain: GAGVSQSPSNKVTEKGKDVELRCDPISGHTALYWYRQSLGQGLEFLIYFQGNSAPDKSGLPSDRFSAERTGGSVSTLTIQRTQQEDSAVYLCASSLAGTGGNEQYFGPGTRLTVT.